The rows below give T cell receptor beta chains drawn from one sample of a study of blood T cell repertoires in COVID-19. Profiled with immunoSEQ multiplex PCR; TCRdb holds only in-frame clones, not every one. The sample has about 210,000 clones; 85% are singletons. Sequenced sample: peripheral blood. All receptors derive from a man aged 55 to 70 with COVID-19, enrolled during active disease. CDR3s include the opening cysteine and the closing phenylalanine or tryptophan. Each record gives: D gene, clone size, J gene, V gene, CDR3 protein, CDR3 DNA. D genes are given only for firm matches. The size entry is marked missing in some rows and otherwise reads once, few, many or a size class.

TRBD2,.,TRBJ2-1,TRBV27,CASSSRLTSGRIREFF,TGTGCCAGCAGTTCGAGACTGACTAGCGGGAGGATAAGGGAGTTCTTC
.,.,TRBJ1-1,TRBV6-2/TRBV6-3,CASSDSLYGAFF,TGTGCCAGCAGTGACAGTCTGTATGGAGCTTTCTTT
.,.,TRBJ2-3,TRBV10-1,CASSPGDTDTQYF,TGCGCCAGCTCCCCGGGGGACACAGATACGCAGTATTTT
.,.,TRBJ1-2,TRBV18,CASSPGRYNYGYTF,TGTGCCAGCTCCCCAGGGAGATATAACTATGGCTACACCTTC
TRBD2,.,TRBJ2-5,TRBV7-3,CASSKTSGSGETQYF,TGTGCCAGCAGCAAAACTAGCGGGAGTGGGGAGACCCAGTACTTC
TRBD1,once,TRBJ1-2,TRBV14,CASSQDKGDRTRGYTF,TGTGCCAGCAGCCAAGATAAAGGGGACAGGACCCGTGGCTACACCTTC
.,.,TRBJ1-2,TRBV29-1,CSVESGRANYGYTF,TGCAGCGTTGAGTCGGGCAGGGCTAACTATGGCTACACCTTC
.,.,TRBJ1-4,TRBV29-1,CSVYKSRAGEKLFF,TGCAGCGTTTATAAATCCAGGGCTGGTGAAAAACTGTTTTTT
TRBD1,.,TRBJ2-7,TRBV9,CASSSRQGSSYEQYF,TGTGCCAGCAGCTCCCGACAGGGGTCATCCTACGAGCAGTACTTC
.,.,TRBJ1-2,TRBV14,CASSPKGDNPNYGYTF,TGTGCCAGCAGCCCGAAGGGGGACAACCCTAACTATGGCTACACCTTC
TRBD2,.,TRBJ2-7,TRBV9,CASSVSAGGSSYEQYF,TGTGCCAGCAGCGTATCAGCGGGGGGGAGCTCCTACGAGCAGTACTTC
TRBD2,.,TRBJ2-1,TRBV24-1,CATSDPLAGYEQFF,TGTGCCACCAGTGATCCACTAGCGGGATATGAGCAGTTCTTC
.,.,TRBJ2-6,TRBV27,CASSLSWSGTFSGANVLTF,TGTGCCAGCAGTTTATCGTGGTCGGGTACGTTCTCTGGGGCCAACGTCCTGACTTTC
.,.,TRBJ1-1,TRBV15,CATSRGRGNTEAFF,TGTGCCACCAGCAGAGGCAGGGGGAACACTGAAGCTTTCTTT
.,.,TRBJ1-5,TRBV6-2/TRBV6-3,CASSYGSPNELNQPQHF,TGTGCCAGCAGTTACGGTTCCCCGAACGAGCTCAATCAGCCCCAGCATTTT
TRBD1,.,TRBJ2-1,TRBV3-1/TRBV3-2,CASSQGSNRGPYNEQFF,TGTGCCAGCAGCCAGGGATCGAACAGGGGTCCATACAATGAGCAGTTCTTC
TRBD2,.,TRBJ2-1,TRBV14,CASSQIAGGTNEQFF,TGTGCCAGCAGCCAAATAGCGGGAGGGACAAATGAGCAGTTCTTC
.,.,TRBJ1-5,TRBV6-5,CASSYWDTAYQPQHF,TGTGCCAGCAGTTACTGGGACACCGCATATCAGCCCCAGCATTTT
TRBD1,.,TRBJ2-7,TRBV30,CAWSAVQGAIKQYF,TGTGCCTGGAGTGCCGTTCAGGGGGCCATCAAGCAGTACTTC
.,.,TRBJ1-1,TRBV11-2,CASSLNREFTEAFF,TGTGCCAGCAGCTTAAACAGGGAGTTCACTGAAGCTTTCTTT
TRBD1,.,TRBJ1-5,TRBV11-2,CASSLKQGTGSNQPQHF,TGTGCCAGCAGCCTCAAACAGGGGACAGGGAGCAATCAGCCCCAGCATTTT
.,.,TRBJ2-3,TRBV7-8,CASSLVAGSEDTQYF,TGTGCCAGCAGCTTAGTTGCGGGATCCGAAGATACGCAGTATTTT
.,.,TRBJ1-1,TRBV27,CASSFPGSPEAFF,TGTGCCAGCAGTTTTCCGGGGAGCCCTGAAGCTTTCTTT
.,.,TRBJ1-1,TRBV5-1,CASSPDRTSTEAFF,TGCGCCAGCAGCCCCGACAGGACGAGCACTGAAGCTTTCTTT
.,.,TRBJ1-1,TRBV27,CATKGGRLEAFF,TGTGCCACCAAGGGGGGGCGGCTCGAAGCTTTCTTT
TRBD1,.,TRBJ1-1,TRBV20-1,CSASRDRLTFF,TGCAGTGCTAGCCGGGACAGACTAACTTTCTTT
.,.,TRBJ2-5,TRBV7-2,CASVGQETQYF,TGTGCCAGCGTCGGGCAAGAGACCCAGTACTTC
.,.,TRBJ1-5,TRBV30,CAWSVLRAGSNQPQHF,TGTGCCTGGAGTGTACTTAGGGCAGGGTCCAATCAGCCCCAGCATTTT
TRBD1,.,TRBJ1-6,TRBV12-5,CASGGVGTGYSSPLHF,TGTGCTAGTGGAGGGGTGGGGACAGGGTATAGTTCACCCCTCCACTTT
TRBD2,once,TRBJ2-3,TRBV27,CASSLASGRSDTQYF,TGTGCCAGCAGTTTAGCTAGCGGGAGGTCAGATACGCAGTATTTT
.,.,TRBJ1-5,TRBV7-9,CASSLTGGNQPQHF,TGTGCCAGCAGCTTAACAGGCGGCAATCAGCCCCAGCATTTT
TRBD1,.,TRBJ1-1,TRBV9,CASSLGQGGWGTEAFF,TGTGCCAGCAGCTTGGGACAGGGGGGCTGGGGCACTGAAGCTTTCTTT
TRBD1,.,TRBJ1-6,TRBV28,CASTLSPGGGSPLHF,TGTGCCAGCACCCTATCCCCAGGGGGCGGTTCACCCCTCCACTTT
TRBD2,.,TRBJ2-1,TRBV29-1,CSVEGEGIPYNEQFF,TGCAGCGTTGAAGGGGAGGGAATCCCCTACAATGAGCAGTTCTTC
.,.,TRBJ2-5,TRBV5-8,CASSLVRQGETQYF,TGTGCCAGCAGCTTGGTCCGTCAGGGAGAGACCCAGTACTTC
.,.,TRBJ2-7,TRBV9,CASSVSLRGEGGYEQYF,TGTGCCAGCAGCGTATCTCTCCGGGGCGAGGGAGGCTACGAGCAGTACTTC
TRBD2,.,TRBJ2-1,TRBV7-3,CASSLRSGGTSAYNEQFF,TGTGCCAGCAGCTTAAGGTCCGGAGGGACTAGCGCCTACAATGAGCAGTTCTTC
TRBD1,once,TRBJ1-6,TRBV7-2,CASSLAQGATNSPLHF,TGTGCCAGCAGCTTAGCGCAGGGGGCCACTAATTCACCCCTCCACTTT
TRBD2,.,TRBJ2-1,TRBV28,CASTPAGSGSQNEQFF,TGTGCCAGCACCCCAGCCGGTAGCGGGAGCCAAAATGAGCAGTTCTTC
.,.,TRBJ1-5,TRBV23-1,CASSQEQFSNQPQHF,TGCGCCAGCAGTCAAGAGCAATTTAGCAATCAGCCCCAGCATTTT
.,.,TRBJ1-2,TRBV2,CASSEQGSGNGYTF,TGTGCCAGCAGTGAACAAGGGTCAGGGAATGGCTACACCTTC
.,.,TRBJ2-1,TRBV29-1,CSTSSRPYNEQFF,TGCAGCACATCATCCAGGCCCTACAATGAGCAGTTCTTC
TRBD1,.,TRBJ2-5,TRBV5-4,CASSQRQGGQETQYF,TGTGCCAGCAGCCAAAGACAGGGGGGGCAAGAGACCCAGTACTTC
TRBD1,.,TRBJ1-6,TRBV20-1,CSASRGPDRGWNSPLHF,TGCAGTGCTAGTCGAGGTCCAGACAGGGGGTGGAATTCACCCCTCCACTTT
.,.,TRBJ1-4,TRBV5-6,CASSFLTSNREEKLFF,TGTGCCAGCAGCTTCCTGACATCAAACAGGGAAGAAAAACTGTTTTTT
.,.,TRBJ2-3,TRBV7-2,CASSLEPRSGDTQYF,TGTGCCAGCAGCTTAGAACCCAGATCGGGAGATACGCAGTATTTT
.,.,TRBJ2-7,TRBV12-3/TRBV12-4,CASSIYYEQYF,TGTGCCAGCAGTATCTACTACGAGCAGTACTTC
TRBD2,.,TRBJ2-3,TRBV11-2,CASSASGRGTDTQYF,TGTGCCAGCAGCGCAAGCGGGAGAGGCACAGATACGCAGTATTTT
.,.,TRBJ1-6,TRBV27,CASRNREFNSPLHF,TGTGCCAGCAGGAACAGGGAATTTAATTCACCCCTCCACTTT